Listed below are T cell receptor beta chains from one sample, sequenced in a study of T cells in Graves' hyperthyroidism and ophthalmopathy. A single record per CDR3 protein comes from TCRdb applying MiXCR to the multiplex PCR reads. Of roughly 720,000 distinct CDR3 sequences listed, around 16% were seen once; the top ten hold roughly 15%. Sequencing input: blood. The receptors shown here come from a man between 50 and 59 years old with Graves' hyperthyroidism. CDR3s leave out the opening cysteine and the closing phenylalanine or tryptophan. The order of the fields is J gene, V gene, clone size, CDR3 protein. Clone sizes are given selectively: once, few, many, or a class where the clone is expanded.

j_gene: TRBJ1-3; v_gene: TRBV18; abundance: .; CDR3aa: ASSLGTDGNTIY
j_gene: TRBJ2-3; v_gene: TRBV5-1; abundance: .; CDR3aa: ASSWTSKNTDTQY
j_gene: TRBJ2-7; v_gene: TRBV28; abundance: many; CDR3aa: ASSMIPPNSVEQY
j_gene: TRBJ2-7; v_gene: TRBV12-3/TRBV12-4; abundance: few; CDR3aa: ASSQRDNEQY
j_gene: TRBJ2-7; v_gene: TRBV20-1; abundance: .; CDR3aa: SARGAGATFYETY
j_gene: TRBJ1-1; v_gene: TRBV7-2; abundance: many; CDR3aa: ASSIESRGIGEAF
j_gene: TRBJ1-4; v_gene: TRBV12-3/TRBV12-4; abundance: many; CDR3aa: ASSRDRVDEKLF
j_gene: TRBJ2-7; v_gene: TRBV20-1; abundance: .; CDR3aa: SARVQGHEQY
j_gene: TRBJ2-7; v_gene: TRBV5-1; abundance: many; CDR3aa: ASSLQQGGTYEQY
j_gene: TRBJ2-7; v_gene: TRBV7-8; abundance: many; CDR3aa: ASSPRLAGSSYEQY
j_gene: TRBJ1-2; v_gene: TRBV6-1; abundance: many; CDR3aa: ASSSHQPHRYGYT
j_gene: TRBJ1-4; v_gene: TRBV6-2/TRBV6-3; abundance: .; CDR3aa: ASSSRGTNEKLF
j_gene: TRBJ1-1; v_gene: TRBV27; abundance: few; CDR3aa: ASSLYPGDTEAF
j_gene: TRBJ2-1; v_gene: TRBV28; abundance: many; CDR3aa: ASSGDRSSYNEQF
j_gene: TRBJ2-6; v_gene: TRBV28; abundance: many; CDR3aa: ASSLGFGANVLT
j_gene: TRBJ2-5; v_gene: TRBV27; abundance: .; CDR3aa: ASKGVSLAQETQY
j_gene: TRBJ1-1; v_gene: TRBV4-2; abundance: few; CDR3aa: ASSHGSTEAF
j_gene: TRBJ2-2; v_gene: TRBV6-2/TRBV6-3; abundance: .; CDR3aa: ASSYKITGSTGELF
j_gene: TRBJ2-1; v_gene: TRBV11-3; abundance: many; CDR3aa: ASSLDADSYNEQF
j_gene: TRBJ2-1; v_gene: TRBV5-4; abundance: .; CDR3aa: ASSDEQYNEQF
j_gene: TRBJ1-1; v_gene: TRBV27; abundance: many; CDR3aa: ASSFRTVTEAF
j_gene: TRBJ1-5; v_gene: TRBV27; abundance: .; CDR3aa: ASSTGTGKDSNQPQH
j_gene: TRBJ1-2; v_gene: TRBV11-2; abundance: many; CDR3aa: ASSLFARNYGYT
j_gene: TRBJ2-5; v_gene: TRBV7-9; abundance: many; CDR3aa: ASSFGQGAGETQY
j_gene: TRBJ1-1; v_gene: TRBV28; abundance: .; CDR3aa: ASRPGDTEAF
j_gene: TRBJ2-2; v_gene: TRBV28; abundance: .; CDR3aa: ASSPPAGGITGELF
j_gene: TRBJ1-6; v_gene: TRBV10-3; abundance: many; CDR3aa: AISDGGRTYNSPLH
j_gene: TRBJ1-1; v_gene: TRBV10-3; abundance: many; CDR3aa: AISESELGTGAF
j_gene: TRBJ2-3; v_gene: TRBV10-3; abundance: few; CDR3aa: AISDPGQGAFSDTQY
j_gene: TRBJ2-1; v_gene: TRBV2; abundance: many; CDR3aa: ASSEEGGFGNEQF
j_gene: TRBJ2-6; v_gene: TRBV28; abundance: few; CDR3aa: ASRTFSGANVLT
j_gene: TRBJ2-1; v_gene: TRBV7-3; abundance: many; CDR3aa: ASSLTFTSGNEQF
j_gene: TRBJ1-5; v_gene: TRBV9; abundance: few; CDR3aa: ASSVGGARNQPQH
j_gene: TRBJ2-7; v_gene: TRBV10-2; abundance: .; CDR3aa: ASNGREESYEQY
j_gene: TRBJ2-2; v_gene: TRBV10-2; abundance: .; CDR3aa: ASTRVLRGELF
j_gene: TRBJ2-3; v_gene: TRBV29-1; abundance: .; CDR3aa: SVSRGRGDTQY
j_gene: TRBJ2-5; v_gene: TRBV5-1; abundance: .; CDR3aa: ASSLAGAVQETQY